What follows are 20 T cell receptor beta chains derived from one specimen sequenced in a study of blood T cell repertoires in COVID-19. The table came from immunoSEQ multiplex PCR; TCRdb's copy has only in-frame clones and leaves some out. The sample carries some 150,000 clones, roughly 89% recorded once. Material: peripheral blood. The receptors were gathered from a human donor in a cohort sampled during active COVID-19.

CDR3 sequence reads: CASSLRGRDRDDQPQHF. CDR3 DNA: TGTGCCAGCAGCTTAAGAGGCCGGGACAGGGACGATCAGCCCCAGCATTTT. The chain is built from TRBV11-2 and TRBJ1-5; 9 positions match TRBD1. Trimming took 2 bases from V and 5 from J; bases not matched to a gene: 10. The CDR3 contains 17 residues. CDR1 and CDR2 (germline): SGHAT, FQNNGV.

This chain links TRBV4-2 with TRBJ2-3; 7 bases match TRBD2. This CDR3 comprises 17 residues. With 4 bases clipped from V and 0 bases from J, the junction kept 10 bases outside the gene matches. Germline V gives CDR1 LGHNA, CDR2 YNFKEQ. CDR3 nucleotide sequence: TGTGCCAGCAGCCGTGGGGCCCAGCGGGAAAGCACAGATACGCAGTATTTT. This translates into CASSRGAQRESTDTQYF.

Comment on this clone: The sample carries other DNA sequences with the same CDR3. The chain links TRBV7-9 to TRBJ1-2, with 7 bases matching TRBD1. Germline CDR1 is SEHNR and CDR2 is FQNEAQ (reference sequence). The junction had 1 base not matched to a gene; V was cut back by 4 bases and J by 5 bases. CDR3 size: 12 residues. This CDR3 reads CASSSQGYGYTF. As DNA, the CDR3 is TGTGCCAGCAGCTCACAGGGGTATGGCTACACCTTC.

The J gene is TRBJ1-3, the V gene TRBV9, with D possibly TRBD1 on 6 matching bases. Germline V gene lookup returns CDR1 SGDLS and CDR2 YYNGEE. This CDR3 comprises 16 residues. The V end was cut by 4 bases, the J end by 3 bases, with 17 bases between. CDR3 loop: CASSPPGGASGNTIYF. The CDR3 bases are TGTGCCAGCAGCCCCCCGGGGGGGGCAAGTGGAAACACCATATATTTT.

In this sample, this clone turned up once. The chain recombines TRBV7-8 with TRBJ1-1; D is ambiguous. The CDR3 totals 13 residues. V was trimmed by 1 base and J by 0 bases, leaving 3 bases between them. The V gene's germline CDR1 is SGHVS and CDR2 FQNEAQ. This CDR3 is CASSLDMNTEAFF. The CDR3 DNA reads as TGTGCCAGCAGCTTAGATATGAACACTGAAGCTTTCTTT.

CDR3 sequence reads: CASSPTGGGNIQYF. The CDR3 DNA sequence: TGCGCCAGCAGCCCGACAGGGGGTGGGAACATTCAGTACTTC. The V call is TRBV5-1, the J call TRBJ2-4; 9 nucleotides match TRBD1. V dropped 4 bases and J dropped 7; count of bases not matched to a gene: 6. CDR1 and CDR2 from the germline V gene are SGHRS and YFSETQ. The CDR3 covers 14 residues.

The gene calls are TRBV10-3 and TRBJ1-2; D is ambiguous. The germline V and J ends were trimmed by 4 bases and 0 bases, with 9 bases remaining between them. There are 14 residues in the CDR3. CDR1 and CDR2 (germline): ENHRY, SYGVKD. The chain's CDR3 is CAISGEKTNYGYTF. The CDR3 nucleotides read TGTGCCATCAGTGGGGAGAAGACTAACTATGGCTACACCTTC.

CDR3 loop: CASSPRAGEQETQYF. As DNA, the CDR3 is TGTGCCAGCAGCCCCCGGGCAGGGGAACAAGAGACCCAGTACTTC. The chain couples TRBV5-4 to TRBJ2-5; perhaps TRBD1 as D (6 bases). This CDR3 spans 15 amino acids. Per the germline V gene, CDR1 is SGHNT and CDR2 is YYREEE (reference sequence). V shed 4 bases and J shed 2 bases, with 15 bases lying between them.

The CDR3 reads CASSPSLAGSSYEQYF. The CDR3 DNA reads TGTGCCAGCTCGCCCTCCCTAGCGGGGAGCTCCTACGAGCAGTACTTC. The chain carries TRBV18 and TRBJ2-7, with 9 bases fitting TRBD2. Germline CDR1 and CDR2: KGHSH and LQKENI. V was clipped by 6 bases and J by 0 bases; unmatched bases: 9. This CDR3 has 16 residues.

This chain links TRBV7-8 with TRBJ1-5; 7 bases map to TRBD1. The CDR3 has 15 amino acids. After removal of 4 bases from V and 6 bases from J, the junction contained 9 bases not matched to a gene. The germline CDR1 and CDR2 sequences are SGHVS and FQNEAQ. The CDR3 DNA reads TGTGCCAGCAGCTCTCCGGGACAGTGGGGTCAGCCCCAGCATTTT. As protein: CASSSPGQWGQPQHF.

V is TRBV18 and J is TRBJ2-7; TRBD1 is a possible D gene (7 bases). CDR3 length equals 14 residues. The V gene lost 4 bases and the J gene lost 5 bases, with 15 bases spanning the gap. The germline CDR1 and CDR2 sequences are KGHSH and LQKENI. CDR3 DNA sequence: TGTGCCAGCTCACTCGGGGGACAGATCCACGAGCAGTACTTC. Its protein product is CASSLGGQIHEQYF.

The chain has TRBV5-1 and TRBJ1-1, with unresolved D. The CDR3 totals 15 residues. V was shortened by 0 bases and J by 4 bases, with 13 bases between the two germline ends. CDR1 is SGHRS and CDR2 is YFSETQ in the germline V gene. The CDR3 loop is CASSLEGGSVTEAFF. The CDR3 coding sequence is TGCGCCAGCAGCTTGGAGGGAGGGTCGGTCACTGAAGCTTTCTTT.

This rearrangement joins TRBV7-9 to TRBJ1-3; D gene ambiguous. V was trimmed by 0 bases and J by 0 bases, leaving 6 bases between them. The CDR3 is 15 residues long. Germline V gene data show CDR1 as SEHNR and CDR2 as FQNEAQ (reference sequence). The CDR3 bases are TGTGCCAGCAGCTTAGCGAGGAGCTCTGGAAACACCATATATTTT. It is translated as CASSLARSSGNTIYF.

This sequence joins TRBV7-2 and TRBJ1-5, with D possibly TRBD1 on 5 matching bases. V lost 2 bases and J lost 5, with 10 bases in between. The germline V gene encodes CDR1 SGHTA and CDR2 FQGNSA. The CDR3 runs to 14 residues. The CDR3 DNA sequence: TGTGCCAGCAGCTTACAAACAGGCGATCAGCCCCAGCATTTT. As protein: CASSLQTGDQPQHF.

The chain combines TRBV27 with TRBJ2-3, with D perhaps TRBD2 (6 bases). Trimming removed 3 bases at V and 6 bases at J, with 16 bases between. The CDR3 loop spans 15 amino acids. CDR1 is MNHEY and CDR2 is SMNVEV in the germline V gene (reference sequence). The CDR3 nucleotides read TGTGCCAGCAGTTTGATGTGGGGGGTGAAGGATACGCAGTATTTT. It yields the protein CASSLMWGVKDTQYF.

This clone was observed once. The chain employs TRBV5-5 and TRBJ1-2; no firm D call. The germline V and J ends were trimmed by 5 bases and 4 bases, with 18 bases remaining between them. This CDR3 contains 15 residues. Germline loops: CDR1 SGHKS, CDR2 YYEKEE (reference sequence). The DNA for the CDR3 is TGTGCCAGCAGGGAGGAGGCTTTCGTTAGCTATGGCTACACCTTC. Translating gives CASREEAFVSYGYTF.

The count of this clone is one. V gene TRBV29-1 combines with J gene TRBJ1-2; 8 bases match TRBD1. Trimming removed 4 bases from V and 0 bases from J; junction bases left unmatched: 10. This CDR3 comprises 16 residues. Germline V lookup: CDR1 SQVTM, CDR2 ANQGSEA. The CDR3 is CSVAGPDRETNYGYTF. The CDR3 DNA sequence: TGCAGCGTTGCCGGACCGGACAGGGAGACTAACTATGGCTACACCTTC.

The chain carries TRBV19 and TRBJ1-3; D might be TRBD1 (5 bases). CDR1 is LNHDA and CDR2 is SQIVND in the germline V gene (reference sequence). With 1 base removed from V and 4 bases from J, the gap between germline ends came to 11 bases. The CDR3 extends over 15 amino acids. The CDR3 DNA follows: TGTGCCAGTAGTATAGGACAGTTCGGAGGAAACACCATATATTTT. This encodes CASSIGQFGGNTIYF.

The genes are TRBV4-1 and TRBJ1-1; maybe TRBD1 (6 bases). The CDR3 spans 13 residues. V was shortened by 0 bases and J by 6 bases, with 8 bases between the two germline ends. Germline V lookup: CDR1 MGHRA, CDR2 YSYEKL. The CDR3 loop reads CASSQDRTAEAFF. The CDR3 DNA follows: TGCGCCAGCAGCCAAGATCGGACAGCTGAAGCTTTCTTT.

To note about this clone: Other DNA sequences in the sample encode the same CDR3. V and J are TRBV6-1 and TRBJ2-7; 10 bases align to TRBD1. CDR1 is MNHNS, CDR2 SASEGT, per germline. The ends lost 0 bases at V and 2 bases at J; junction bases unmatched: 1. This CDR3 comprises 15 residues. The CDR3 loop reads CASSEAGTGAYEQYF. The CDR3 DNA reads TGTGCCAGCAGTGAAGCCGGGACAGGGGCCTACGAGCAGTACTTC.